This T cell receptor (beta chain) emerged from a study of Graves' ophthalmopathy and Graves' hyperthyroidism (dated by TCRdb to about 2018). Regarding the research as a whole: Peripheral blood was collected before any treatment was given, at the time of initial diagnosis. In total, 120 to 150 blood samples were TCR-sequenced: fewer than 50 ophthalmopathy, some 75 hyperthyroidism and roughly 17 hyperthyroidism-to-ophthalmopathy patients. Following sample collection, hyperthyroidism patients were given methimazole at a starting dose of 30 mg daily, and ophthalmopathy patients were given high-dose intravenous methylprednisolone. The approximately 100 discovery patients were divided at random into training and test sets in a 7:3 ratio. A discovery set of 100 patients (43 ophthalmopathy, 57 stable hyperthyroidism) was enrolled to explore V-J signatures distinguishing ophthalmopathy from hyperthyroidism. In several hyperthyroidism patients, the T-cell repertoires found in thyroid tissue were compared with those found in blood. For independent validation, a separate cohort was made up of 18 hyperthyroidism patients plus 17 patients who later progressed from hyperthyroidism to ophthalmopathy. The study used signatures of the TCR beta repertoire to tell Graves' ophthalmopathy apart from Graves' hyperthyroidism and to predict which patients would progress to ophthalmopathy. Beyond this particular receptor, the publication reports: No statistical method was used to set the sample size in advance, and the investigators knew which group each participant was assigned to. The 13-signature model separated ophthalmopathy from stable hyperthyroidism with approximately 90% sensitivity and less than 83% specificity in cross-validation, and 80%/75% in the test set. In validation, the model predicted ophthalmopathy progression with 70.59% sensitivity and 72.22% specificity; some twelve predicted patients were CT-confirmed with GO in a median of 6.5 months. Most expanded thyroid clonotypes with a frequency above 0.001 also appeared in blood, which suggests that blood repertoires may reflect the immune response in the thyroid.

The sample holds many counts of this clonotype. The target of this receptor is not known. Nothing much larger sits one base from this clone, and base qualities are not available. TCR beta CDR3 regions were amplified from RNA transcripts for repertoire sequencing. HTBI primers and the Qiagen OneStep RT-PCR kit were used in a first-round RT-PCR, which was followed by a second-round multiplex PCR, size selection and purification. Libraries were sequenced paired-end with 100 bp reads on an Illumina HiSeq2000. In the authors' own workflow: SOAPnuke was used to process the reads, removing any read that contained adapters or uncalled bases, had a mean Phred below 15, or lacked an exact match to the constant primer or identifier. High-quality paired reads were merged with COPE v1.2.5. Clonotypes were defined as unique nucleotide sequences and were aligned to IMGT TRB V, D and J references using MiTCR v1.1. Analysis was restricted to V-J combinations with a frequency above 0.0001, which covered 98% to 99.2% of repertoires. For each V-J combination, a TCR clonal expansion and chaos score was defined as the ratio of F50 clonal expansion to chaos observed in the TCRdist matrix. Welch's t-statistics and random forest were used to narrow the features down to 10 to 15 V-J combinations, which were then fed into a naive Bayes classifier. The similarity between thyroid and blood repertoires was quantified using the Morisita-Horn index. Clones were called with MiXCR by TCRdb after fastp trimmed the public reads at Q25, and only in-frame beta chains were retained. All rows with the same CDR3 protein become a single entry with the most common DNA and genes. TCRdb, not the authors, supplied the V and J calls. The sample records about 220,000 distinct CDR3 sequences, 20% to 25% of which are singletons. The biggest ten clones account for under 55% of the sample.

The CDR3, from cysteine to phenylalanine, totals 11 residues. The CDR3 DNA has 33 bases and is translated from base 1. CDR1 is given as SQVTM and CDR2 as ANQGSEA, both from the germline V gene. The germline ends are 5 bases apart after V is trimmed by 2 bases and J by 4 bases. The ophthalmopathy patients had moderately to severely active disease, with a Clinical Activity Score of 3 or higher, a NOSPECS grade of 4 or higher, and a disease duration of less than 3 months. Patients with other autoimmune diseases, uncontrolled infections, pregnancy or lactation were excluded from the study. Diagnosis relied on clinical symptoms, serum thyroxine, TRAb, thyroid ultrasound and orbital computed tomography. Ficoll-Paque density gradient centrifugation was used to isolate PBMCs from approximately 11 ml of fresh peripheral blood. Total RNA was extracted with Trizol reagent and quality-checked on an Agilent 2100 Bioanalyzer.

This chain is built from TRBV29-1 and TRBJ1-2, with an unclear D gene assignment. This receptor was taken from a woman in her forties or fifties with Graves' ophthalmopathy. Donor details come from another sample of the same person, matched by shared clones. Sequencing used peripheral blood. The CDR3 reads as follows: CSVERSYGYTF. DNA sequence: TGCAGCGTTGAAAGGAGCTATGGCTACACCTTC. Reference TRBV29-1 and TRBJ1-2 proteins supply the regions before and after the CDR3; the full variable domain is: SAVISQKPSRDICQRGTSLTIQCQVDSQVTMMFWYRQQPGQSLTLIATANQGSEATYESGFVIDKFPISRPNLTFSTLTVSNMSPEDSSIYLCSVERSYGYTFGSGTRLTVV.